The sample holds a few counts of the clone carrying this TCR beta chain. Antigen unknown. Uncontrolled infection, other autoimmune disease, pregnancy or lactation disqualified patients from enrolment. The germline V and J ends were trimmed by 4 bases and 8 bases, with 17 bases remaining between them. The CDR3 has 15 residues. The V gene's germline CDR1 is KGHSH and CDR2 LQKENI. RNA transcripts yielded amplified TCR beta CDR3 regions. The study used the HTBI primer set for a first-round RT-PCR of the TCR CDR3. TCRdb re-derived calls from the multiplex PCR reads in MiXCR, one entry per CDR3 protein. Of about 500,000 distinct CDR3 sequences listed, approximately 16% were seen once; the top ten hold 25% to 30%. The sample originates from a study of T cells in Graves' hyperthyroidism and ophthalmopathy. Broader study findings: Through a model of 13 V-J features, ophthalmopathy was separated from stable hyperthyroidism.

The specimen sequenced was blood. The gene calls are TRBV18 and TRBJ1-4; no reliable D call. The origin of this receptor is a woman under 40 with Graves' ophthalmopathy. CDR3 nucleotide sequence: TGTGCCAGCTCACTCTCCCCGGGCTTCGGGGAAAAACTGTTTTTT. It codes for CASSLSPGFGEKLFF.